The T cell receptor beta chain under discussion was sequenced for a study of T cells after posttransplantation cyclophosphamide (dated by TCRdb to the mid-2010s). A note on the overall study: The study tracked T cell repertoire reconstitution by TRB sequencing after myeloablative bone marrow transplantation using posttransplantation cyclophosphamide as GVHD prophylaxis. Samples from some 33 PTCy-treated patients and 15 to 20 related bone marrow donors of those patients were subjected to antigen receptor sequencing. TRB sequencing was performed on blood from all 35 or so PTCy patients with 1-year posttransplant specimens. TRB sequencing was also done on up to roughly 3 additional blood samples from 2 to 5.2 years after transplant in 3 patients, and on pretransplant blood from several patients. Because TRA and TRB clonality correlated tightly in roughly nine samples, the subsequent TCR analyses were limited to TRB only. Public TRB sequences were searched against a database of over 3,600 sequences associated with responses to pathogens, tumor antigens, self-antigens and alloantigens. Findings and caveats that apply to the study as a whole: Across approximately 45 patients, TRB clonality was highly associated with recipient CMV seropositivity and CMV reactivation, and diversity in PTCy patients was similar to diversity in CNI/methotrexate controls. Donor-recipient similarity was low at 1-2 months but increased during the first year, and donor CD8+ memory clones often dominated later blood repertoires. The TRB repertoires of T cells infiltrating skin or GI tract showed only limited overlap with the TRB repertoires of T cells in blood.

TRB sequencing was run on genomic DNA with either the immunoSEQ assay at survey resolution or the hsTCRB kit. As for the original processing: The immunoSEQ software handled initial read processing, and the LymphoSeq R package was used for repertoire analyses. Clonality was computed as 1 minus normalized Shannon entropy, and a Gini coefficient was also calculated for each TRB dataset. Phenotypes of unsorted samples were inferred by mapping TRB sequences from sorted subsets of the recipient or donor onto unsorted samples of the same recipient. This is the immuneACCESS table as TCRdb keeps it, with only in-frame sequences that have V and J called. A part of the clones is gone; compared with another copy, unresolved V genes explain less than half, and the rest is unexplained. That table is the source of V, J and clone size, and D and trimming were worked out from the DNA. The sample has roughly 20,000 clones on record, about nine tenths of them singletons. The top ten clonotypes cover 6% to 8% of the sample.

For this clone: Its antigen is unknown. The record has no base qualities; no much larger clone is one base away.

Germline trimming: 4 bases from V, 0 bases from J; junction bases outside gene matches: 2. CDR1 and CDR2, looked up from the germline V gene, are SGHTA and FQGNSA. CDR3 length: 16 amino acids, cysteine to phenylalanine. The only DNA kept is the CDR3, 48 bases in frame from the first base. According to the study, the label for this sample's treatment or condition signals: high-dose cyclophosphamide on days +3 and +4 as single-agent GVHD prophylaxis. Busulfan and fludarabine conditioning, a related or unrelated marrow graft, and cyclophosphamide on days +3 and +4 were given to PTCy patients. PTCy-treated patients came from a prospective multi-institutional clinical trial. Peripheral blood and bone marrow mononuclear cells were isolated by Ficoll-Hypaque density centrifugation and were cryopreserved.

The sequencing used PBMCs, collected after allogeneic stem cell transplant with posttransplant cyclophosphamide. The receptor's source is a female patient aged 40-50 years who received an allogeneic stem cell transplant from a related donor, was CMV-positive, and had no GVHD. Some T cells present after a transplant may be cells of the graft donor. The chain links TRBV7-2 with TRBJ2-7, and TRBD2 aligns with 14 junction nucleotides. The sequence in DNA is TGTGCCAGCAGCTGGGGACTAGCGGGAGCCTCCTACGAGCAGTACTTC. Protein translation: CASSWGLAGASYEQYF. The entire variable domain, with the stretches around the CDR3 drawn from the reference TRBV7-2 and TRBJ2-7 proteins, is GAGVSQSPSNKVTEKGKDVELRCDPISGHTALYWYRQSLGQGLEFLIYFQGNSAPDKSGLPSDRFSAERTGGSVSTLTIQRTQQEDSAVYLCASSWGLAGASYEQYFGPGTRLTVT.